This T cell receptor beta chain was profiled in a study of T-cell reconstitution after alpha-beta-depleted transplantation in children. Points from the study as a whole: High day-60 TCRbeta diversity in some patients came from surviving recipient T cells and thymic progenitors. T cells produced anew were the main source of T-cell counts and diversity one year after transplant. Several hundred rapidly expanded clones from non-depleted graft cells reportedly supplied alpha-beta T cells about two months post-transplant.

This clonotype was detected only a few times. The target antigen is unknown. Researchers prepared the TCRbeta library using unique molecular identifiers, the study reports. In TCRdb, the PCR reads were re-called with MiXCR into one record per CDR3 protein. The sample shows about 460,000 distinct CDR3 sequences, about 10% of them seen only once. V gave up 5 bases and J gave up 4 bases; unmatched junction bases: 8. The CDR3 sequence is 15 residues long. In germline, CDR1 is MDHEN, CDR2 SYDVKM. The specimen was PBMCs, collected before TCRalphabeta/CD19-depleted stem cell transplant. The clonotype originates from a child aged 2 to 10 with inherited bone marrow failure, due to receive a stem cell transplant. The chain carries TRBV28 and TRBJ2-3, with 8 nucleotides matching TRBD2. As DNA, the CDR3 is TGTGCCAGCAGTATCGGCGGGAGGAGCTCAGATACGCAGTATTTT. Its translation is CASSIGGRSSDTQYF.